The entry below describes one TCR beta chain. As yet, its antigen is unknown. This sample stems from a study of T cells after yellow fever vaccination. General study results and limits: FACS-sorted repertoires could contain abundant clonotypes contaminating from the bulk population.

Each CDR3 protein gets one entry after TCRdb re-called the 5' RACE reads with MiXCR. The repertoire holds about 400,000 distinct CDR3 sequences, with approximately 10% as singletons. The CDR3 sequence is 12 residues long. Germline lookup yields CDR1 SGHRS and CDR2 YFSETQ. V shed 5 bases and J shed 7 bases, with 9 bases lying between them. The sequencing here drew on PBMCs, taken on the day of the first yellow fever vaccination. The chain couples TRBV5-1 to TRBJ2-2; D is undetermined. This sequence was found in a man between 18 and 29 years old who received the YFV17D yellow fever vaccine. CDR3 DNA sequence: TGCGCCAGCAGGCCAACAAGCGGGGAGCTGTTTTTT. Translating it yields CASRPTSGELFF.